This T cell receptor (beta chain) was found in a study of cytomegalovirus exposure and HLA in healthy donors. The wider study: An earlier analysis identified more than 90 million unique TCR beta sequences in about 170 million T cells.

This clone has more than one count but fewer than ten. What it recognizes is unknown. The same CDR3 also results from other DNA sequences found in this sample. Findings and caveats of the study: Later analysis identified several of the most significant clusters that appeared linked to common viral pathogens. Rates of TCR association differed by HLA locus in a later analysis, with DRB1 highest and HLA-C lowest.

V gave up 0 bases and J gave up 6 bases; unmatched junction bases: 2. The CDR3 contains 13 residues. Germline V gene lookup returns CDR1 SGDLS and CDR2 YYNGEE. Primers: 60 Vbeta forward and 13 Jbeta reverse. Original processing methods: It was a later analysis that counted 83 million or so unique TCR beta chains, of which around 11 million were shared. Assay: immunoSEQ multiplex PCR; the TCRdb copy retains only in-frame clones and omits some. The D gene and trimming were derived from the DNA, and the V and J assignments and clone size from that table. This table holds approximately 130,000 clones, approximately 85% found once.

This sequence originates from a boy between 10 and 17 years old in good health and CMV-seronegative. This chain joins TRBV9 and TRBJ2-7, with 8 bases that match TRBD2. Sequences were obtained from PBMCs. The CDR3 here is CASSVGGGSEQYF. CDR3 nucleotides: TGTGCCAGCAGCGTAGGCGGGGGGAGCGAGCAGTACTTC.